The sequence of this T cell receptor beta chain was determined in a study of cytomegalovirus exposure and HLA in healthy donors (dated by TCRdb to about 2017). Some background on the complete study: According to an earlier analysis of 587 of the donors, 150 million to 200 million T cells yielded some 110 million unique TCR beta sequences and approximately 280 Gb of sequence data. A later genetic analysis used genome-wide SNP genotypes for about 60% of the 666 donors, treating that subset as a discovery cohort. Every discovery cohort repertoire had been produced on one sequencing platform. Several DR-DQ haplotypes were treated as single units for association and clustering because of strong linkage in the cohort. The study aimed to test whether cataloging public T cell receptors could reveal signatures of past pathogen exposure. In addition to the first cohort of several hundred subjects, a separate validation cohort of some 120 different subjects was used. An early release covering 550 to 700 HLA-typed donors comprised about 320 gigabases of sequencing data and around 86 million unique TCR sequences. A later analysis re-examined previously published TCR beta repertoires from over 500 donors and added high-resolution HLA genotyping to investigate patterns of TCR occurrence. In the later analysis, no new phenotypic data were used to find candidate immune exposures; instead, reliance was placed on TCR beta sequences and their occurrence across donors. Using immunosequencing, the study profiled T cell repertoires from 640 or so subjects and related those repertoires to cytomegalovirus serostatus. High-throughput TCR immunosequencing, statistical association of individual TCRs with disease status, and machine learning were combined to predict cytomegalovirus infection status. On average, 235,054 unique TCR beta nucleotide sequences were sequenced per donor among about 400 genotyped donors of the cohort, with roughly 18% of those sequences being non-productive. Typing coverage varied by locus: 629-630 donors for A, B, C, DRB1 and DQB1; 500 to 550 for DQA1; more than 600 for DPA1; approximately 490 for DPB1. Donor age, sex, ethnicity and CMV serostatus were compiled together with the repertoire data. An earlier analysis of around 580 of the donors used high-throughput TCR beta sequencing to judge whether each TCR beta V gene segment behaved as functional or pseudogenic. HLA typing included class I and class II loci at four-digit resolution. Of the approximately 400 genotyped donors, about 80% fell in the genetic ancestry cluster associated with self-reported Caucasian donors.

The receptor library was made with the immunoSEQ multiplex PCR assay. For the multiplex PCR, a mixture combining 60 forward primers for TCR Vbeta segments and 13 reverse primers for TCR Jbeta segments was used. Amplification of the CDR3 region of rearranged TCR beta genes was performed with a multiplex PCR assay on genomic DNA. The amplified TCR beta libraries were sequenced on the Illumina HiSeq System as 87-base-pair reads. The study's processing was this. In a later analysis, roughly 80 million unique TCR beta chains were counted across the 500 to 850 repertoires, and approximately 11 million of these chains were shared by at least two donors. Raw reads were error-corrected and collapsed into unique sequences by a nearest-neighbor algorithm in which closely related sequences were merged to remove PCR and sequencing errors. Alignment of CDR3 sequences to IMGT reference sequences was used to assign V, D and J gene segments. For a sequence to be retained, a match of at least six nucleotides was required to both a V gene segment and a J gene segment. Rearrangements were classified as productive when the CDR3 lacked stop codons and remained in frame with V and J, and all other rearrangements were classified as non-productive. Following IMGT convention, CDR3 was defined as the stretch from the second conserved V-encoded cysteine to the conserved J-encoded phenylalanine. In an earlier analysis of roughly 580 of the donors, sequences lacking an unambiguous match to a single V gene segment were excluded. An earlier analysis of a few hundred of the donors called V segments functional above 56.7% productive rearrangements and segregating when the between-donor standard deviation exceeded 5%. A statistical classification framework was built for diagnosing cytomegalovirus status from the catalog of TCR beta chain sequences. In a later analysis, V and J genes were assigned by comparing TCR nucleotide sequences against IMGT/GENE-DB human TR gene sequences. The TCRdist pipeline was used in a later analysis to assign CDR3 sequences and most-parsimonious VDJ recombination scenarios. In a later analysis, each TCR beta chain was defined by its CDR3 amino acid sequence together with its V-gene family, and reads lacking a unique V-gene family were excluded. As a way to deal with suspected cross-contamination and a sequencing artifact, a later analysis dropped hundreds of nucleotide sequences that were highly shared and had low generation probability. In a later analysis, a clonal expansion index was calculated for each public chain from normalized within-repertoire ranks of inferred template counts. A later analysis computed generation probabilities with a VDJ recombination model fitted to out-of-frame rearrangements, and checked the results against IGoR. In a later analysis, hypergeometric tests were used to score TCR-TCR, TCR-HLA and TCR-CMV co-occurrence, with a repertoire-size bias correction applied to TCR pairs. False discovery rates were estimated in a later analysis by permuting HLA or CMV assignments 20 times. In a later analysis, co-occurring TCRs were grouped using DBSCAN, with TCRdist sequence similarity added in when clustering inside HLA-allele-positive subsets. Co-occurrence clustering excluded repertoires with fewer than 30,000 or more than 120,000 public chains, plus five with anomalous nucleotide sharing. This is the immuneACCESS table as TCRdb keeps it, with only in-frame sequences that have V and J called. A part of the clones is gone; compared with another copy, unresolved V genes explain less than half, and the rest is unexplained. V and J calls and clone size are those listed in that table; D and trimming were worked out from the DNA. This sample gives about 120,000 clones in total; around 80% of them show up just once. Approximately 1.2% of the sample is held by the ten biggest clonotypes.

The investigation overall reported the following: In a later analysis, several top co-occurrence clusters were reported to appear linked to parvovirus B19, influenza, CMV and Epstein-Barr virus. A further reported finding was that TCR beta sequences accurately predicted the HLA-A and HLA-B alleles for most subjects in the first cohort. Compared with the approximately 670-donor mean, donors in an Asian-associated ancestry cluster had fewer N-insertions in productive TCRs, according to a later genetic analysis. A later analysis associated about 17,000 TCR beta sequences with specific HLA alleles at a false discovery rate of 0.05. In vitro tests confirmed that a few of the cytomegalovirus-associated TCR beta chains recognize cytomegalovirus antigens. Most CMV-associated TCR beta chains appeared to be HLA-restricted in a later analysis, and the HLA associations seemed to be driven largely by CMV exposure. Because HLA typing was missing for some donors at each locus, association tests included only the typed subset. Some IMGT-functional V segments, including TRBV6-2 and TRBV6-3, could not be told apart with the 87-base-pair reads, so those segments were excluded. The authors suggested that the approach could potentially be generalized to other disease states and immunological phenotypes. A later genetic analysis associated a missense DCLRE1C variant with V-gene and J-gene trimming of TCR beta chains, and an independent cohort replicated the association. Compared with equally common non-associated chains, HLA-associated TCR beta chains in a later analysis were more clonally expanded and had lower generation probabilities. In a later analysis, the rate of TCR association differed among HLA loci, with DRB1 alleles having the most associated TCRs and HLA-C alleles having the fewest. In an earlier analysis of more than 500 of the donors, most TCR beta V segments appeared in productive rearrangements about 90% or about 30% of the time, broadly matching IMGT annotations. Because counts were too low, some 16 rarely observed V segments, including chromosome 9 orphons, were excluded from the earlier analysis of under 650 of the donors. A cluster of highly shared sequence variants was judged likely to represent a technical artifact of the sequencing pipeline. This cohort had only TCR beta chains sequenced, and the lack of alpha or paired-chain data limited which features could be detected. Across donors, most TCR sequences were observed very rarely, whereas some public TCRs were present in many individuals. Strong co-occurrence of HLA alleles, especially DR and DQ, made assigning TCR associations to individual alleles difficult. The study listed approximately 150 TCR beta chains as associated with cytomegalovirus. The classifier was reported to diagnose cytomegalovirus status with high specificity and sensitivity in both the original cohort and the validation cohort. Linkage disequilibrium might explain the correlated functional status among segregating V segments, but an unknown experimental factor could not be excluded. The only immune exposure information available for the cohort was CMV serostatus. Sequencing depth was assumed to be roughly uniform across donors in the presence/absence analyses, though that assumption may not hold.

The cohort comprised 710 or so healthy bone marrow donors. All cohort members were sampled while nominally healthy, although unrecorded immune exposures were likely present. The donor was CMV seronegative and was included in the group of a few hundred seronegative cohort members. A peripheral blood sample was provided by each donor, and peripheral blood mononuclear cells were used for TCR beta sequencing. The Qiagen DNeasy Blood Extraction Kit was used to extract genomic DNA from the blood cell samples. Comment on this clone: The target of this receptor is not known. No quality values exist for individual bases; no much larger clone is one base distant.

CDR1 and CDR2 (MGHDK, SYGVNS) derive from the germline V gene. From its cysteine to its phenylalanine, the CDR3 spans 17 amino acids. Here the CDR3 DNA is all that survives: 51 bases in frame from base 1. At the junction V is shortened by 6 bases and J by 0 bases; bases outside the gene matches: 11. The sequence came from a female donor in good health and CMV-seronegative. The specimen was PBMCs. The chain employs TRBV25-1 and TRBJ1-1; 9 central bases correspond to TRBD1. For the CDR3, the sequence is CASSDKTGGIMNTEAFF. The DNA is as follows: TGTGCCAGCAGCGACAAAACAGGGGGCATCATGAACACTGAAGCTTTCTTT.